These T cell receptor beta chains were read from a single sample in a study of Ad26.COV2.S vaccination and SARS-CoV-2 variants. Data came from immunoSEQ multiplex PCR; TCRdb stores just in-frame clones and leaves some out. The sample has roughly 510,000 clones, around 90% seen once. The sequencing used peripheral blood, collected in a trial of Ad26.COV2.S vaccine versus placebo. These receptors came from a person aged 18-60 years who received the Ad26.COV2.S COVID-19 vaccine or a placebo. CDR3s leave out the opening cysteine and the closing phenylalanine or tryptophan.

TRBV18	TRBJ2-6	ASSPLRTGPTSGANVLT
TRBV7-2	TRBJ2-3	ASSNGGTDTQY
TRBV7-9	TRBJ2-7	ASSTGDSSYEQY
TRBV11-2	TRBJ2-6	ASSLAGSGANVLT
TRBV7-6	TRBJ2-5	ASSLRRDRQETQY
TRBV28	TRBJ1-4	ASTGIGGTNEKLF
TRBV7-2	TRBJ1-3	ASSPRGGRNTIY
TRBV5-1	TRBJ2-6	ASSLLRGRLSPGANVLT
TRBV4-2	TRBJ1-1	ASSQVGQGDTEAF
TRBV5-6	TRBJ2-7	ASSLGRYVIEQY
TRBV6-2/TRBV6-3	TRBJ1-1	ASSYSTGITEAF
TRBV20-1	TRBJ2-5	SARRTETQY
TRBV4-3	TRBJ2-1	ASSQELGYEQF
TRBV28	TRBJ2-3	ASGNKLGADTQY
TRBV27	TRBJ2-7	ASSLSTGFSYEQY
TRBV25-1	TRBJ2-1	ASSEAGLVLEQF
TRBV6-5	TRBJ1-4	ASSYSVQLAKEKLF
TRBV28	TRBJ1-2	ASSSPVGPNYGYT
TRBV20-1	TRBJ2-7	SASFILEQY
TRBV6-5	TRBJ1-2	ASSPDGGYGYT
TRBV25-1	TRBJ2-1	ASRGLVSHEQF
TRBV5-8	TRBJ2-2	ASSPGTGPSGELF
TRBV29-1	TRBJ1-1	SVEDQGGKTF
TRBV24-1	TRBJ1-2	ATSETGFTYGYT
TRBV3-1/TRBV3-2	TRBJ2-1	ASEDRDHEQF
TRBV27	TRBJ1-6	ASSLRGSPLH
TRBV24-1	TRBJ1-2	ATSGQGAQGGYT
TRBV5-1	TRBJ2-5	ASSRGAEETQY
TRBV28	TRBJ2-1	ASSLPDTHPGEQF
TRBV10-3	TRBJ2-3	AISDLVTSTDTQY
TRBV6-2/TRBV6-3	TRBJ2-1	ASSYRDTGRIYNEQF
TRBV12-3/TRBV12-4	TRBJ1-2	ASSFIGVGYT
TRBV28	TRBJ1-1	ASSANRGKAF
TRBV5-5	TRBJ1-1	ASSSTRAGTEAF
TRBV15	TRBJ1-1	ATSRAGTNTEAF
TRBV7-2	TRBJ1-3	ASSSEAIPAAGNTIY
TRBV7-9	TRBJ2-5	ASSLEGIKQETQY
TRBV6-5	TRBJ1-6	ASRNDGSNSPLH
TRBV7-2	TRBJ2-7	ASSFGGPYEQY
TRBV19	TRBJ1-1	ASSGTVINTEAF
TRBV2	TRBJ2-4	ASSLSKTGDIQY
TRBV19	TRBJ1-1	ASSILGLANTEAF
TRBV5-5	TRBJ2-7	ASSLGRAPLY
TRBV20-1	TRBJ2-1	SARRGDEQF
TRBV30	TRBJ1-5	AWSGDRGLGNQPQH
TRBV5-6	TRBJ2-7	ASRWRGSSYEQY
TRBV27	TRBJ2-1	ASSLQGGEQF
TRBV7-9	TRBJ2-5	ASSLGGPQETQY
TRBV6-2/TRBV6-3	TRBJ1-2	ASSYLQGAYDGYT
TRBV6-2/TRBV6-3	TRBJ2-1	ASSWLQGAVGNEQF
TRBV14	TRBJ2-2	ASSQVLGGELF